This T cell receptor (beta chain) was documented in a study of CD8 T cells in ankylosing spondylitis. Study-level findings and limits: Clones linked to disease were reported to show significant enrichment in matched ankylosing spondylitis synovial fluid. Under 10 highly homologous variants formed a TCR beta motif that appeared characteristic of ankylosing spondylitis blood.

TCRdb re-analysed the 5' RACE reads in MiXCR, keeping a single row per CDR3 protein. The data contain 200,000 to 250,000 distinct CDR3 sequences, around 20% of them seen just once; the ten biggest clones take up about two fifths. As to this clonotype: The antigen is undetermined.

The CDR3 spans 15 residues. CDR1 SEHNR and CDR2 FQNEAQ come from the germline V gene (reference sequence). V was cut by 1 base and J by 4 bases, with 12 bases left in between. The sequence came from a male donor with ankylosing spondylitis. The gene calls are TRBV7-9 and TRBJ2-3; no firm D call. Sequencing input: blood, either unsorted or a sorted T cell fraction (not recorded which). The CDR3 loop reads CASSLGVEDPDTQYF. CDR3 DNA sequence: TGTGCCAGCAGCTTAGGGGTCGAGGACCCAGATACGCAGTATTTT.